What follows are 26 T cell receptor beta chains derived from one specimen sequenced in a study of OX40 agonist ivuxolimab in advanced cancers. The data were produced by immunoSEQ multiplex PCR, yet TCRdb's version contains in-frame clones alone and is incomplete. The top ten hold around 13% of the sample, which has tens of thousands of clones, 85% to 90% seen once. The material was CD4+ or CD8+ T cells sorted from blood, obtained in a trial of the OX40 agonist ivuxolimab. These receptors all come from an adult with an advanced solid tumor such as melanoma, head and neck, liver or kidney cancer.

This clone was seen just once. The chain carries TRBV4-2 and TRBJ2-7; possibly TRBD1 for D (5 bases). The germline CDR1 and CDR2 sequences are LGHNA and YNFKEQ. Trimming stripped 2 bases from V and 4 bases from J, with 12 bases between. This CDR3 region has 14 residues. The CDR3 loop is CASSQQQERYEQYF. CDR3 nucleotides: TGTGCCAGCAGCCAACAACAGGAACGGTACGAGCAGTACTTC.

This chain joins TRBV6-5 and TRBJ2-5; D not certain. Per the germline V gene, CDR1 is MNHEY and CDR2 is SVGAGI. Deletions cut 6 bases from V and 2 bases from J, with 7 bases between. This CDR3 has 12 amino acids. CDR3 DNA sequence: TGTGCCAGCAGACGAAGTCAAGAGACCCAGTACTTC. Its translation is CASRRSQETQYF.

This chain uses TRBV5-1 with TRBJ1-5; D gene unclear. This CDR3 is built from 13 residues. V gave up 5 bases and J gave up 9 bases, with 15 bases separating them. The germline CDR1 and CDR2 sequences are SGHRS and YFSETQ. CDR3 sequence (DNA): TGCGCCAGCAGTCCCGATCCCGCGGGGCCCCAGCATTTT. This sequence encodes CASSPDPAGPQHF. Combining the CDR3 with reference TRBV5-1 and TRBJ1-5 gives the whole variable domain KAGVTQTPRYLIKTRGQQVTLSCSPISGHRSVSWYQQTPGQGLQFLFEYFSETQRNKGNFPGRFSGRQFSNSRSEMNVSTLELGDSALYLCASSPDPAGPQHFGDGTRLSIL.

The chain carries TRBV7-9 and TRBJ2-5, with D perhaps matching TRBD1 or TRBD2 (6 bases each). The CDR3 loop spans 17 amino acids. The germline gives CDR1 SEHNR, CDR2 FQNEAQ (reference sequence). Trimming removed 5 bases at V and 0 bases at J, with 19 bases between. The CDR3 DNA is TGTGCCAGCAGCGACACGGCGCACAGGGAGGACCAAGAGACCCAGTACTTC. Its translation: CASSDTAHREDQETQYF.

The chain joins TRBV14 to TRBJ2-7, with 12 bases aligning to TRBD2. CDR3 length equals 21 residues. Unmatched junction bases numbered 19, after V lost 0 bases and J lost 4 bases. Germline values: CDR1 SGHDN, CDR2 FVKESK. The CDR3 DNA reads TGTGCCAGCAGCCAAGAAAGGGCCCGGCTAGCGGGGGGGCCGGAGTTGTACGAGCAGTACTTC. Translating gives CASSQERARLAGGPELYEQYF.

The CDR3 loop is CASSIGPGYNEQFF. CDR3 DNA: TGTGCCAGTAGTATCGGCCCAGGGTACAATGAGCAGTTCTTC. The chain is built from TRBV19 and TRBJ2-1; possible D gene TRBD1, 5 bases. Germline V gene sequence: CDR1 LNHDA, CDR2 SQIVND (reference sequence). V was pared by 3 bases and J by 4 bases, with 10 bases between. The length of the CDR3 is 14 residues.

The CDR3 DNA reads TGTGCCAGCCTACCACGCGGGGGGGCCAACGTCCTGACTTTC. This encodes CASLPRGGANVLTF. The J gene is TRBJ2-6, the V gene TRBV28, with D possibly being TRBD2 (5 bases). The CDR3 extends over 14 amino acids. CDR1 and CDR2 from the germline V gene are MDHEN and SYDVKM. V was clipped by 8 bases and J by 4 bases, with 12 bases between them.

This clone was observed a single time. The V call is TRBV5-6, the J call TRBJ2-7, with 10 nucleotides matching TRBD1. The germline V gene has CDR1 SGHDT and CDR2 YYEEEE. V trimming: 4 bases; J trimming: 3 bases; junction bases outside the gene matches: 7. This CDR3 has 15 amino acids. The CDR3 DNA reads TGTGCCAGCAGCCCGGGGGACAGGGGATTCTACGAGCAGTACTTC. It encodes CASSPGDRGFYEQYF.

The genes are TRBV28 and TRBJ2-7, with unresolved D. Germline V CDR1 and CDR2: MDHEN, SYDVKM. V was pared by 6 bases and J by 2 bases, with 8 bases between. The CDR3 extends over 12 amino acids. This CDR3 is CASSTPAYEQYF. CDR3 nucleotides: TGTGCCAGCAGCACCCCAGCCTACGAGCAGTACTTC.

The chain employs TRBV7-4 and TRBJ1-1; D possibly corresponds to TRBD1 (5 bases). The CDR3 is 17 residues long. Germline lookup yields CDR1 SGHVT and CDR2 SQSDAQ. V lost 2 bases and J 4 bases, leaving 20 bases between the germline ends. The CDR3, as DNA: TGTGCCAGCAGCTTATGGGTGGGCGAAGGGGATTTCACTGAAGCTTTCTTT. Translating gives CASSLWVGEGDFTEAFF. Together with reference TRBV7-4 and TRBJ1-1, the CDR3 gives the full variable domain: GAGVSQSPRYKVAKRGRDVALRCDSISGHVTLYWYRQTLGQGSEVLTYSQSDAQRDKSGRPSGRFSAERPERSVSTLKIQRTEQGDSAVYLCASSLWVGEGDFTEAFFGQGTRLTVV.

The chain has TRBV6-5 and TRBJ2-7; TRBD2 agrees at 9 bases. Germline V gene data show CDR1 as MNHEY and CDR2 as SVGAGI. The CDR3 has 14 residues. V dropped 4 bases and J dropped 5; count of bases not matched to a gene: 6. The CDR3 here is CASSLAGATDEQYF. In DNA, the CDR3 is TGTGCCAGCAGTTTAGCGGGAGCCACGGACGAGCAGTACTTC.

This clone was counted between two and nine times. V is TRBV6-5 and J is TRBJ1-5; D gene ambiguous. The V gene lost 5 bases and the J gene lost 1 base, with 6 bases spanning the gap. The CDR3 loop spans 13 amino acids. The germline CDR1 and CDR2 sequences are MNHEY and SVGAGI. CDR3 in amino acids: CASSPRSNQPQHF. CDR3 in DNA: TGTGCCAGCAGTCCACGGAGCAATCAGCCCCAGCATTTT.

The genes are TRBV13 and TRBJ1-1; TRBD1 agrees at 8 bases. The CDR3 covers 15 residues. CDR1 is PRHDT and CDR2 is FYEKMQ in the germline V gene (reference sequence). Trimming cost V 4 bases and J 1 base; bases outside gene matches: 5. In nucleotides, the CDR3 is TGTGCCAGCAGCTGGGGCGGGACAGGGAACACTGAAGCTTTCTTT. Its protein is CASSWGGTGNTEAFF.

Details on this clone: The sample carries other DNA sequences with the same CDR3. This rearrangement joins TRBV28 to TRBJ1-1; a possible D gene is TRBD1 (6 bases). V lost 5 bases and J 0 bases, leaving 13 bases between the germline ends. Germline CDR1 MDHEN, CDR2 SYDVKM. The CDR3 has 15 amino acids. The CDR3 here is CASSPTGGLNTEAFF. CDR3 bases: TGTGCCAGCAGTCCGACAGGAGGATTGAACACTGAAGCTTTCTTT.

J is TRBJ2-1 and V is TRBV7-2; the D is unclear. The CDR3 runs 14 residues. Germline V gene lookup returns CDR1 SGHTA and CDR2 FQGNSA. V was trimmed by 3 bases and J by 2 bases, leaving 8 bases between them. CDR3: CASSFEPAYNEQFF. The CDR3 nucleotides are TGTGCCAGCAGCTTTGAACCGGCCTACAATGAGCAGTTCTTC.

This chain joins TRBV27 and TRBJ1-6, with 7 bases that match TRBD1. V shed 6 bases and J 10 bases; nucleotides not matched to a gene: 6. There are 13 residues in the CDR3. CDR1 MNHEY and CDR2 SMNVEV come from the germline V gene (reference sequence). The DNA of the CDR3 is TGTGCCAGCAGGACAGGGACGGGGTCACCCCTCCACTTT. Amino acid sequence: CASRTGTGSPLHF.

The chain combines TRBV5-1 with TRBJ2-7, with D maybe TRBD1 (6 bases). CDR1 is SGHRS and CDR2 is YFSETQ in the germline V gene. V was trimmed by 1 base and J by 5 bases, leaving 13 bases between them. This CDR3 comprises 14 residues. The CDR3: CASSLYQGMDEQYF. Here the CDR3 DNA reads TGCGCCAGCAGCTTGTATCAGGGGATGGACGAGCAGTACTTC.

This clone was seen more than once but under ten times. The chain combines TRBV6-1 with TRBJ1-1; D uncertain. The CDR3 totals 15 residues. V was trimmed by 3 bases and J by 3 bases, leaving 14 bases between them. Germline CDR1 MNHNS, CDR2 SASEGT. The CDR3 spells CASSDPLNYDTEAFF. The CDR3 DNA reads as TGTGCCAGCAGTGATCCCCTCAATTATGACACTGAAGCTTTCTTT.

This clone showed up just once. The chain recombines TRBV6-5 with TRBJ1-5; D is perhaps TRBD1 (6 bases). The CDR3 is made up of 15 amino acids. Germline loops: CDR1 MNHEY, CDR2 SVGAGI. V was pared by 0 bases and J by 4 bases, with 10 bases between. Here the CDR3 reads CASSYSQGGNQPQHF. CDR3 bases: TGTGCCAGCAGTTACTCACAGGGAGGAAATCAGCCCCAGCATTTT.

The V gene is TRBV27, the J gene TRBJ2-7; D possibly uses TRBD1 or TRBD2 (5 bases each). The germline V gene encodes CDR1 MNHEY and CDR2 SMNVEV (reference sequence). Trimming removed 3 bases at V and 4 bases at J, with 13 bases between. The CDR3 is 14 amino acids. This chain's CDR3 is CASSLRGLAYEQYF. The CDR3 bases are TGTGCCAGCAGTTTGAGGGGCTTAGCGTACGAGCAGTACTTC.

J is TRBJ2-7 and V is TRBV2; D uncertain. With 3 bases removed from V and 6 bases from J, the gap between germline ends came to 6 bases. CDR3 length: 11 residues. Germline CDR1 reads SNHLY; CDR2 reads FYNNEI. The CDR3 protein is CASSDLREQYF. Written as DNA, the CDR3 is TGTGCCAGCAGTGATTTGCGCGAGCAGTACTTC.

The rearrangement links TRBV6-5 to TRBJ1-1; D is uncertain. Germline-derived CDR1 and CDR2 are MNHEY and SVGAGI. Trimming took off 0 bases at V and 0 bases at J, with 8 bases between the two ends. The CDR3 contains 15 residues. The CDR3 is CASSYSGRLNTEAFF. The CDR3 bases are TGTGCCAGCAGTTACTCAGGACGGTTGAACACTGAAGCTTTCTTT.

The V and J genes are TRBV28 and TRBJ2-3; possibly TRBD1 for D (6 bases). V lost 4 bases and J 3 bases, leaving 14 bases between the germline ends. The CDR3 covers 15 residues. Germline V gives CDR1 MDHEN, CDR2 SYDVKM. CDR3 DNA: TGTGCCAGCAGTTCGCACAGGGTAAGAACAGATACGCAGTATTTT. Translated: CASSSHRVRTDTQYF.

The genes are TRBV18 and TRBJ1-1, with a possible D match to TRBD1 (5 bases). The V end was cut by 3 bases, the J end by 4 bases, with 12 bases between. This CDR3 has 14 amino acids. CDR1 is KGHSH, CDR2 LQKENI, per germline. The CDR3 region is CASSPSGSFTEAFF. The DNA for the CDR3 is TGTGCCAGCTCACCCTCAGGGTCGTTCACTGAAGCTTTCTTT.

This clone has a single count. The CDR3, as DNA: TGTGCCAGCAGTTACCTCGGGACTAAAGTGGCCTACACCTTC. Translating gives CASSYLGTKVAYTF. V gene TRBV6-6 combines with J gene TRBJ1-2; D possibly corresponds to TRBD1 (5 bases). CDR1 is MNHNY and CDR2 is SVGAGI in the germline V gene (reference sequence). The CDR3 loop spans 14 amino acids. Trimming cost V 2 bases and J 10 bases, with 17 bases left between them.

This clone has only one observation. The rearrangement joins TRBV28 to TRBJ2-7; D is uncertain. Trimming left V 7 bases short and J 1 base short, with 14 bases between. This CDR3 is built from 14 residues. Germline CDR1 MDHEN, CDR2 SYDVKM. CDR3 residues: CASKGGTDSYEQYF. CDR3 nucleotide sequence: TGTGCCAGCAAGGGCGGAACAGATTCCTACGAGCAGTACTTC.